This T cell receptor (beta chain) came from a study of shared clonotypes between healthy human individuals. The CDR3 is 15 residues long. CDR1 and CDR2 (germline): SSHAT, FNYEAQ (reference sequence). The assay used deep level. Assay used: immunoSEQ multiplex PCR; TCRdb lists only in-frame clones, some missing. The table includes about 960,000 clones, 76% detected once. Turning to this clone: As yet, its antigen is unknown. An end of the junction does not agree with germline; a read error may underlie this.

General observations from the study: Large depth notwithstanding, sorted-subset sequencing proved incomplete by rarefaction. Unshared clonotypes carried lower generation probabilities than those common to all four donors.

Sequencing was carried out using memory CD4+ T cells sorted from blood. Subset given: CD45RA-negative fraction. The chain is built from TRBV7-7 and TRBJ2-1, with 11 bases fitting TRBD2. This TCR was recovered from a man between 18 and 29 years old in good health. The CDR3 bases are TGTGCTAGCAGCTTAATAGCGGGAGGGGGCAATGAGCAGTTCTTC. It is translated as CASSLIAGGGNEQFF.